This passage covers 26 T cell receptor beta chains from one sample sequenced in a study of T cell responses to AZD1222 COVID-19 vaccine. Produced via immunoSEQ multiplex PCR; TCRdb's table is partial and in-frame only. The repertoire has 150,000 to 180,000 clones, about nine tenths of them found once; the top ten carry over 15%. The sample in question was peripheral blood, obtained on day 0 of AZD1222 vaccination. These receptors originate from an adult in good health.

The chain uses TRBV27 and TRBJ2-7, with TRBD2 matching over 7 bases. CDR1 and CDR2 from the germline V gene are MNHEY and SMNVEV (reference sequence). This CDR3 contains 14 residues. With 7 bases clipped from V and 0 bases from J, the junction kept 6 bases outside the gene matches. The CDR3 region is CASKAGLTSYEQYF. The DNA of the CDR3 is TGTGCCAGCAAAGCGGGACTAACCTCCTACGAGCAGTACTTC.

This chain links TRBV18 with TRBJ2-7, with a possible D match to TRBD1 (5 bases). The CDR3 covers 13 residues. Between the trimmed V and J ends, which lost 5 bases and 3 bases, there was a span of 11 bases. CDR1 is KGHSH, CDR2 LQKENI, per germline. This CDR3 is CASSDSASYEQYF. For the CDR3, the DNA is TGTGCCAGCTCAGACAGTGCAAGCTACGAGCAGTACTTC.

This chain links TRBV7-3 with TRBJ1-2; the D is unclear. Trimming pared 5 bases from V and 13 bases from J, leaving 20 bases between. Germline values: CDR1 SGHTA, CDR2 FQGTGA. This CDR3 is 13 amino acids long. CDR3 bases: TGTGCCAGCAGCCCCTCACTTGGAGGTGGGTGCACCTTC. Amino acids: CASSPSLGGGCTF.

Comments on this clone: The DNA is omitted, as the CDR3 cannot be located on it reliably, and the CDR3 follows TCRdb's listing. The chain links TRBV28 to TRBJ1-1; TRBD1, as called in the table, went unchecked against the DNA. The CDR3 length is 14 residues, termini included. Germline assignment: CDR1 MDHEN and CDR2 SYDVKM. CDR3 sequence: CASSSSGQNTEAFF.

The J gene is TRBJ1-1, the V gene TRBV6-4, with D unresolved. The germline CDR1 and CDR2 sequences are MRHNA and SNTAGT. There are 13 residues in the CDR3. Trimming took off 8 bases at V and 1 base at J, with 11 bases between the two ends. The CDR3 loop reads CASSPAGNTEAFF. DNA of the CDR3: TGTGCCAGCTCACCCGCAGGGAACACTGAAGCTTTCTTT.

This clone occurred once. The chain recombines TRBV4-3 with TRBJ1-5; the D is unclear. Germline V gives CDR1 LGHNA, CDR2 YSLEER. Trimming left V 0 bases short and J 4 bases short, with 10 bases between. The length of the CDR3 is 15 residues. CDR3 nucleotides: TGCGCCAGCAGCCAAGATGGTGGATTAAATCAGCCCCAGCATTTT. Its protein product is CASSQDGGLNQPQHF.

V is TRBV24-1 and J is TRBJ2-1, with 7 positions matching TRBD2. CDR1 is KGHDR, CDR2 SFDVKD, per germline. This CDR3 contains 15 residues. V was pared by 2 bases and J by 5 bases, with 5 bases of the junction left unmatched. The CDR3 nucleotides are TGTGCCACCAGTGATTCTAGGGGACTAAACAATGAGCAGTTCTTC. Protein product: CATSDSRGLNNEQFF.

This sequence joins TRBV19 and TRBJ2-5, with 10 bases aligning to TRBD2. V lost 6 bases to trimming and J lost 5 bases; unmatched junction nucleotides: 21. The V gene's germline CDR1 is LNHDA and CDR2 SQIVND (reference sequence). The CDR3 has 19 residues. The CDR3: CASSTARGLATSPVETQYF. In DNA, the CDR3 is TGTGCCAGTAGCACGGCGAGGGGACTAGCGACCTCACCAGTGGAGACCCAGTACTTC.

The chain couples TRBV27 to TRBJ2-3; 15 bases map to TRBD2. V shed 10 bases, J shed 6 bases, and the junction held 5 bases outside the gene matches. Per the germline V gene, CDR1 is MNHEY and CDR2 is SMNVEV (reference sequence). The CDR3 runs 14 residues. CDR3: CATGLAGGHDTQYF. CDR3 nucleotides: TGTGCCACCGGACTAGCGGGGGGGCACGATACGCAGTATTTT.

For the CDR3, the DNA is TGTGCCAGCAGCGTGGCCCCGGGGGACACCGGGGAGCTGTTTTTT. It encodes CASSVAPGDTGELFF. The chain carries TRBV9 and TRBJ2-2, with D maybe TRBD2 (6 bases). V lost 2 bases to trimming and J lost 3 bases, with 11 bases between them. Germline CDR1 reads SGDLS; CDR2 reads YYNGEE. The CDR3 spans 15 residues.

V and J are TRBV9 and TRBJ2-3; the D is unclear. The CDR3 runs 12 residues. The germline V and J ends were trimmed by 0 bases and 8 bases, with 7 bases remaining between them. From germline, CDR1 is SGDLS and CDR2 YYNGEE. The CDR3 spells CASSVAGTTQYF. The CDR3 DNA is TGTGCCAGCAGCGTAGCCGGAACTACGCAGTATTTT.

The chain joins TRBV18 to TRBJ2-7, with TRBD2 matching 9 bases. The CDR3 length is 15 residues. Per germline, CDR1 KGHSH and CDR2 LQKENI. The trim removed 2 bases at V and 2 bases at J, leaving 4 bases unmatched. The DNA of the CDR3 is TGTGCCAGCTCACCATTGCGGGAGGGACCCTACGAGCAGTACTTC. Translating it yields CASSPLREGPYEQYF.

The CDR3 reads CASSEFGSNQPQHF. DNA of the CDR3: TGTGCCAGCAGTGAATTCGGCAGCAATCAGCCCCAGCATTTT. This chain links TRBV25-1 with TRBJ1-5; no clear D. CDR1 is MGHDK and CDR2 is SYGVNS in the germline V gene. V was trimmed by 1 base and J by 1 base, leaving 5 bases between them. CDR3 length equals 14 residues.

CDR3 in amino acids: CASSLSPRTGELFF. CDR3 bases: TGCGCCAGCAGCTTGTCTCCCCGAACCGGGGAGCTGTTTTTT. The chain uses TRBV5-1 and TRBJ2-2; the D is unclear. V was clipped by 1 base and J by 5 bases, with 9 bases between them. There are 14 residues in the CDR3. Germline-derived CDR1 and CDR2 are SGHRS and YFSETQ. Filled out from reference TRBV5-1 and TRBJ2-2, the complete variable domain reads KAGVTQTPRYLIKTRGQQVTLSCSPISGHRSVSWYQQTPGQGLQFLFEYFSETQRNKGNFPGRFSGRQFSNSRSEMNVSTLELGDSALYLCASSLSPRTGELFFGEGSRLTVL.

A single count supports this clone. Compared with germline, one end of the junction differs, possibly owing to a read error. This sequence joins TRBV27 and TRBJ1-2; weak D call: TRBD1 (5 bases). CDR1 and CDR2 (germline): MNHEY, SMNVEV (reference sequence). The CDR3 consists of 11 residues. CDR3 residues: CASSLGGTLSF. Written as DNA, the CDR3 is TGTGCCAGCAGTTTGGGGGGAACCCTCTCCTTC.

On this clone: An end of the junction differs from the germline gene, which may be a read error. The J gene is TRBJ1-4, the V gene TRBV11-3, with D hard to call. This CDR3 region has 8 residues. Germline CDR1 SGHNT, CDR2 YENEEA. As DNA, the CDR3 is TGTGCCAGCAGCTTAGGTGGTTTT. This codes for CASSLGGF.

The count of this clone is one. This chain joins TRBV18 and TRBJ1-4; D gene unclear. CDR1 is KGHSH, CDR2 LQKENI, per germline. V was cut by 3 bases and J by 4 bases, with 9 bases left in between. This CDR3 has 14 residues. The CDR3 reads CASSPSGVNEKLFF. Written as DNA, the CDR3 is TGTGCCAGCTCACCGTCAGGAGTTAATGAAAAACTGTTTTTT.

CDR3 in amino acids: CASSFGGGYTF. The CDR3 bases are TGTGCCAGCAGCTTTGGTGGGGGCTACACCTTC. The J gene is TRBJ1-2, the V gene TRBV5-6; D not certain. CDR1 is SGHDT and CDR2 is YYEEEE in the germline V gene. The V end was cut by 2 bases, the J end by 8 bases, with 7 bases between. There are 11 residues in the CDR3.

The V and J genes are TRBV5-4 and TRBJ2-2, with 8 bases fitting TRBD2. Germline V lookup: CDR1 SGHNT, CDR2 YYREEE (reference sequence). There are 16 residues in the CDR3. V lost 4 bases, J lost 3 bases, and 8 bases stayed unmatched. CDR3 loop: CASSPKGLGDTGELFF. In DNA form, the CDR3 reads TGTGCCAGCAGCCCAAAGGGACTAGGGGACACCGGGGAGCTGTTTTTT.

The chain has TRBV10-3 and TRBJ1-2, with a weak D call TRBD1 (5 bases). V was clipped by 2 bases and J by 4 bases, with 11 bases between them. This CDR3 is built from 14 residues. Germline V CDR1 and CDR2: ENHRY, SYGVKD. DNA for the CDR3: TGTGCCATCAGTGAGCCCCAGGGTACCTATGGCTACACCTTC. It encodes CAISEPQGTYGYTF.

The genes are TRBV5-5 and TRBJ1-4; 9 nucleotides align to TRBD1. Germline trimming cut 3 bases from V and 15 bases from J; bases unmatched to any gene: 15. Looked up from germline, CDR1 is SGHKS and CDR2 is YYEKEE (reference sequence). CDR3 length: 15 residues. This CDR3 reads CASSSTVGQGRLVFF. DNA for the CDR3: TGTGCCAGCAGCTCCACCGTGGGACAGGGCCGATTGGTGTTTTTT.

V usage is TRBV5-1 and J usage is TRBJ2-1; 8 bases agree with TRBD1. Trimming at V came to 2 bases and at J to 9 bases, leaving 4 bases not matched to a gene. The length of the CDR3 is 13 residues. Germline values: CDR1 SGHRS, CDR2 YFSETQ. The DNA for the CDR3 is TGCGCCAGCAGCTTCGCAGGGGGCTTTGAGCAGTTCTTC. Translated: CASSFAGGFEQFF. The variable domain in full, completed from reference TRBV5-1 and TRBJ2-1, reads KAGVTQTPRYLIKTRGQQVTLSCSPISGHRSVSWYQQTPGQGLQFLFEYFSETQRNKGNFPGRFSGRQFSNSRSEMNVSTLELGDSALYLCASSFAGGFEQFFGPGTRLTVL.

This sequence joins TRBV9 and TRBJ2-1; D not certain. The V end lost 9 bases, the J end lost 4 bases, and 14 bases lay between the germline ends. Germline CDR1 and CDR2: SGDLS and YYNGEE. The CDR3 length is 13 residues. CDR3 protein: CATPKNPYNEQFF. In DNA form, the CDR3 reads TGTGCCACTCCTAAAAATCCATACAATGAGCAGTTCTTC.

The J gene is TRBJ1-4, the V gene TRBV19; D perhaps matches TRBD1 (5 bases). This CDR3 contains 14 residues. V shed 3 bases and J shed 10 bases, with 15 bases lying between them. From germline, CDR1 is LNHDA and CDR2 SQIVND (reference sequence). CDR3 in amino acids: CASSMGEGLGKLFF. In DNA form, the CDR3 reads TGTGCCAGTAGTATGGGGGAGGGCCTTGGAAAACTGTTTTTT.

V gene TRBV7-9 combines with J gene TRBJ2-1; a weak D match, TRBD1 (5 bases). CDR3 size: 18 residues. Looked up from germline, CDR1 is SEHNR and CDR2 is FQNEAQ (reference sequence). The ends were cut back, 2 bases at V and 2 bases at J, with 19 bases in the middle. Written as DNA, the CDR3 is TGTGCCAGCAGCTTAATGCAGGGCCGCAGCGCCACCTACAATGAGCAGTTCTTC. It encodes CASSLMQGRSATYNEQFF.

The chain joins TRBV11-2 to TRBJ1-3; possible D gene TRBD1, 6 bases. V lost 4 bases and J 4 bases, leaving 14 bases between the germline ends. Germline V gene lookup returns CDR1 SGHAT and CDR2 FQNNGV. The CDR3 runs 15 residues. The CDR3 here is CASSSQGMGGNTIYF. DNA of the CDR3: TGTGCCAGCAGCTCTCAGGGGATGGGGGGAAACACCATATATTTT.